The 32 T cell receptor beta chains given below trace back to one sample, sequenced in a study of T cells in Graves' hyperthyroidism and ophthalmopathy. Amplification of TCR beta CDR3 regions was performed using RNA transcripts as template. An initial round of RT-PCR targeting the TCR CDR3 relied on the HTBI primer set. MiXCR, run by TCRdb on the multiplex PCR reads, gives a single entry per CDR3 protein. The data show 530,000 or so distinct CDR3 sequences, with roughly a quarter seen just once and roughly 10% held by the top ten. What was sequenced was blood. The receptor source for this set is a woman between 25 and 40 years old with Graves' ophthalmopathy.

This clonotype has ten or more counts. V usage is TRBV28 and J usage is TRBJ1-5; D possibly corresponds to TRBD1 (5 bases). The V and J ends lost 3 bases and 3 bases respectively, with 9 bases between them. Germline CDR1 MDHEN, CDR2 SYDVKM. This CDR3 spans 14 amino acids. The CDR3 coding sequence is TGTGCCAGCAGTTTGGACATATCCAATCAGCCCCAGCATTTT. Its protein is CASSLDISNQPQHF.

With respect to this clonotype: Being one base from a much bigger clone, this may be a read error. The chain links TRBV6-1 to TRBJ2-7; 9 bases align to TRBD1. Germline-derived CDR1 and CDR2 are MNHNS and SASEGT. This CDR3 has 14 amino acids. V lost 4 bases and J lost 3; bases outside the gene matches: 4. CDR3 bases: TGTGCCAGCAGTGCCCGGGACAGGGACTACGAGCAGTACTTC. It is translated as CASSARDRDYEQYF.

J is TRBJ2-7 and V is TRBV28; possibly TRBD1 for D (6 bases). The length of the CDR3 is 15 residues. From germline, CDR1 is MDHEN and CDR2 SYDVKM. The ends were cut back, 6 bases at V and 0 bases at J, with 15 bases in the middle. The CDR3 coding sequence is TGTGCCAGCAGCCGCCGGGACACAAGCTCCTACGAGCAGTACTTC. Translated, it gives CASSRRDTSSYEQYF.

This clonotype appeared many times. The chain combines TRBV6-2 or TRBV6-3 with TRBJ1-1; D may be TRBD1 (6 bases). This CDR3 has 14 amino acids. Trimming removed 8 bases at V and 1 base at J, with 14 bases between. CDR1 and CDR2 from the germline V gene are MNHEY and SVGEGT. The CDR3 region has the DNA TGTGCCAGCTTCAAGGGGGTTACGAACACTGAAGCTTTCTTT. It translates to CASFKGVTNTEAFF.

This clonotype was seen ten or more times. V is TRBV25-1 and J is TRBJ2-5; TRBD1 might be the D (5 bases). Germline CDR1 reads MGHDK; CDR2 reads SYGVNS. This CDR3 has 14 amino acids. The V end lost 3 bases, the J end lost 3 bases, and 11 bases lay between the germline ends. Here the CDR3 reads CASSEPRVEETQYF. The CDR3 DNA reads as TGTGCCAGCAGTGAGCCCAGGGTGGAAGAGACCCAGTACTTC. Drawing the rest from reference TRBV25-1 and TRBJ2-5, the complete variable domain is EADIYQTPRYLVIGTGKKITLECSQTMGHDKMYWYQQDPGMELHLIHYSYGVNSTEKGDLSSESTVSRIRTEHFPLTLESARPSHTSQYLCASSEPRVEETQYFGPGTRLLVL.

This clonotype has a count of ten or more. The chain uses TRBV6-2 or TRBV6-3 and TRBJ1-1; no definite D call. CDR1 is MNHEY, CDR2 SVGEGT, per germline. V lost 10 bases and J lost 0, with 12 bases in between. CDR3 length: 13 amino acids. DNA of the CDR3: TGTGCCACCGACGGCCAAATGAACACTGAAGCTTTCTTT. This gives the protein CATDGQMNTEAFF.

In its sample, this clonotype was seen many times. The chain uses TRBV29-1 and TRBJ1-1, with a possible D match to TRBD1 (5 bases). CDR3 length: 12 amino acids. V dropped 3 bases and J dropped 8 bases, with 13 bases sitting between them. Germline V CDR1 and CDR2: SQVTM, ANQGSEA. The CDR3 loop is CSVDWGNGEAFF. CDR3 DNA: TGCAGCGTTGATTGGGGGAACGGGGAAGCTTTCTTT.

The sample holds many counts of this clonotype. V usage is TRBV28 and J usage is TRBJ1-5; D ambiguous. Trimming took 2 bases from V and 9 from J, leaving 14 bases between them. CDR3 length: 14 amino acids. CDR1 is MDHEN and CDR2 is SYDVKM in the germline V gene. CDR3 sequence reads: CASSLQIRPGPQHF. CDR3 nucleotides: TGTGCCAGCAGTTTACAGATTCGTCCGGGGCCCCAGCATTTT.

V and J are TRBV6-1 and TRBJ1-1; 11 nucleotides agree with TRBD1. V shed 10 bases and J 5 bases; nucleotides not matched to a gene: 9. Per the germline V gene, CDR1 is MNHNS and CDR2 is SASEGT. The CDR3 sequence is 14 residues long. The CDR3, as DNA: TGTGCCACTGACGGGGGGACAGGGGGGACTGAAGCTTTCTTT. Translated: CATDGGTGGTEAFF.

This clonotype was seen just once. This chain uses TRBV20-1 with TRBJ2-5; 10 positions match TRBD2. Germline V lookup: CDR1 DFQATT, CDR2 SNEGSKA (reference sequence). This CDR3 is 14 amino acids long. Losses at the gene ends were 6 bases for V and 1 base for J; bases not matched to a gene: 5. The CDR3 coding sequence is TGCAGTGCCGTAACTAGCGGGGCCCAAGAGACCCAGTACTTC. The encoded protein is CSAVTSGAQETQYF.

About this clonotype: A read error may explain this, as a much larger clone is one base away. The chain has TRBV7-2 and TRBJ2-5; possibly TRBD1 or TRBD2 for D (5 bases each). Germline values: CDR1 SGHTA, CDR2 FQGNSA. CDR3 size: 14 residues. As DNA, the CDR3 is TGTGCCAGCAGCTTGTGGGGCGGGTCGGAGACCAAGTACTTC. Its translation is CASSLWGGSETKYF.

The J gene is TRBJ2-3, the V gene TRBV5-1; 9 bases map to TRBD2. The V segment lost 5 bases and the J segment 0 bases; nucleotides outside the gene matches: 4. The CDR3 loop spans 15 amino acids. CDR1 and CDR2 from the germline V gene are SGHRS and YFSETQ. CDR3 sequence: CASRPLAGSTDTQYF. The CDR3 DNA reads TGCGCCAGCAGGCCCCTAGCGGGGAGCACAGATACGCAGTATTTT. The whole variable domain, remainder taken from reference TRBV5-1 and TRBJ2-3, is KAGVTQTPRYLIKTRGQQVTLSCSPISGHRSVSWYQQTPGQGLQFLFEYFSETQRNKGNFPGRFSGRQFSNSRSEMNVSTLELGDSALYLCASRPLAGSTDTQYFGPGTRLTVL.

As concerns this clonotype: This clone may be a read error of a much larger clone one base away. This rearrangement joins TRBV6-1 to TRBJ2-7; a weak D match, TRBD1 (5 bases). This CDR3 has 13 amino acids. V lost 8 bases and J lost 0, with 11 bases in between. Germline CDR1 MNHNS, CDR2 SASEGT. The CDR3 nucleotides are TGTGCCAGCGCCATAGACAGCTCCTACGAGCAGTACGTC. This encodes CASAIDSSYEQYV.

This clonotype was recorded at least ten times. This chain connects TRBV15 to TRBJ1-3; 7 bases map to TRBD1. This CDR3 region has 16 residues. The V gene end was trimmed by 0 bases and the J gene end by 4 bases; junction bases not matched to a gene: 6. Germline CDR1 and CDR2: LNHNV and YYDKDF (reference sequence). For the CDR3, the DNA is TGTGCCACCAGCAGAGATTTAACAGGGGCAGGAAACACCATATATTTT. It yields the protein CATSRDLTGAGNTIYF.

The chain recombines TRBV10-3 with TRBJ1-5; D not resolved. V was cut by 3 bases and J by 7 bases, with 7 bases left in between. CDR3 length: 12 residues. Germline V gives CDR1 ENHRY, CDR2 SYGVKD. CDR3: CAISDGSQPQHF. In DNA, the CDR3 is TGTGCCATCAGTGACGGGAGCCAGCCCCAGCATTTT.

This clonotype was recorded many times. This rearrangement joins TRBV6-1 to TRBJ1-5; D possibly corresponds to TRBD1 (5 bases). Looked up from germline, CDR1 is MNHNS and CDR2 is SASEGT. CDR3 length: 16 amino acids. With 7 bases removed from V and 3 bases from J, the gap between germline ends came to 19 bases. CDR3 amino acids: CASTNEGRSPNQPQHF. The CDR3, as DNA: TGTGCCAGCACCAACGAGGGACGGAGTCCCAATCAGCCCCAGCATTTT.

The V call is TRBV12-3 or TRBV12-4, the J call TRBJ1-1, with 9 nucleotides matching TRBD1. Trimming removed 6 bases from V and 4 bases from J; junction bases left unmatched: 9. The CDR3 runs to 15 residues. CDR3 nucleotide sequence: TGTGCCAGCAGCCTCCGGGACAGGGTAGTCACTGAAGCTTTCTTT. Translating gives CASSLRDRVVTEAFF.

About this clonotype itself: Since the CDR3 does not end with the conserved phenylalanine or tryptophan, this likely comes from a read error. This chain connects TRBV5-1 to TRBJ1-1; D is possibly TRBD1 (5 bases). Germline CDR1 and CDR2: SGHRS and YFSETQ. Deletions cut 0 bases from V and 1 base from J, with 7 bases between. There are 14 residues in the CDR3. The CDR3 region is CASSLDRQNTEAFS. CDR3 nucleotides: TGCGCCAGCAGCTTGGACAGGCAGAACACTGAAGCTTTCTCT.

V gene TRBV12-3 or TRBV12-4 combines with J gene TRBJ2-4, with 14 bases identical to TRBD2. The CDR3 is made up of 18 amino acids. The V segment lost 6 bases and the J segment 0 bases; nucleotides outside the gene matches: 7. CDR3 protein: CASRPTSGGDKAKNIQYF. The DNA for the CDR3 is TGTGCCAGCAGACCGACTAGCGGGGGGGATAAAGCCAAAAACATTCAGTACTTC.

This clonotype appeared many times. The gene calls are TRBV14 and TRBJ1-1; the match to TRBD1 covers 7 bases. Looked up from germline, CDR1 is SGHDN and CDR2 is FVKESK. With V trimmed by 3 bases and J by 5 bases, 3 bases remained unmatched. This CDR3 has 13 residues. The CDR3 loop reads CASSQHRGTEAFF. Written as DNA, the CDR3 is TGTGCCAGCAGCCAGCACAGGGGAACTGAAGCTTTCTTT. Full variable domain (missing parts from reference TRBV14 and TRBJ1-1): EAGVTQFPSHSVIEKGQTVTLRCDPISGHDNLYWYRRVMGKEIKFLLHFVKESKQDESGMPNNRFLAERTGGTYSTLKVQPAELEDSGVYFCASSQHRGTEAFFGQGTRLTVV.

This clonotype was counted many times. A junction boundary mismatches the germline segment, possibly from a read error. The rearrangement links TRBV15 to TRBJ1-2, with a tentative D call TRBD1 (5 bases). The CDR3 covers 13 residues. Germline V gives CDR1 LNHNV, CDR2 YYDKDF (reference sequence). The CDR3 reads CATSRDRGRILGF. The CDR3 DNA follows: TGTGCCACCAGCAGAGATCGGGGACGGATTTTGGGCTTC.

Many counts were recorded for this clonotype. This CDR3 reads CASSEFRAPMNTGELFF. The CDR3 bases are TGTGCCAGCAGTGAATTCAGGGCCCCGATGAACACCGGGGAGCTGTTTTTT. V is TRBV2 and J is TRBJ2-2; D possibly corresponds to TRBD1 (5 bases). The CDR3 runs 17 residues. V lost 2 bases and J lost 1, with 14 bases in between. Germline CDR1 SNHLY, CDR2 FYNNEI. Based on the CDR3 plus reference TRBV2 and TRBJ2-2, the full variable domain is EPEVTQTPSHQVTQMGQEVILRCVPISNHLYFYWYRQILGQKVEFLVSFYNNEISEKSEIFDDQFSVERPDGSNFTLKIRSTKLEDSAMYFCASSEFRAPMNTGELFFGEGSRLTVL.

This clonotype was seen at least ten times. The rearrangement uses TRBV6-5 and TRBJ2-5; D unclear. V was pared by 0 bases and J by 3 bases, with 11 bases between. The CDR3 contains 15 residues. Germline CDR1 reads MNHEY; CDR2 reads SVGAGI. In nucleotides, the CDR3 is TGTGCCAGCAGTTACTCCACCCATAGAAAAGAGACCCAGTACTTC. It encodes CASSYSTHRKETQYF.

The V gene is TRBV9, the J gene TRBJ1-1, with D unresolved. V lost 7 bases and J lost 3, with 13 bases in between. This CDR3 region has 13 residues. Germline CDR1 reads SGDLS; CDR2 reads YYNGEE. CDR3 in amino acids: CASAKTVDTEAFF. Here the CDR3 DNA reads TGTGCCAGCGCCAAGACGGTGGACACTGAAGCTTTCTTT.

This clonotype was picked up many times. The chain links TRBV12-3 or TRBV12-4 to TRBJ1-1; tentative D call: TRBD1 (5 bases). V shed 3 bases and J shed 6 bases, with 14 bases lying between them. CDR3 size: 14 residues. The CDR3 sequence is CASSFRGPDAEAFF. The CDR3 region has the DNA TGTGCCAGCAGTTTCCGGGGCCCAGACGCTGAAGCTTTCTTT.

This clonotype was observed many times. The chain's CDR3 is CASSLFATITYEQYF. DNA of the CDR3: TGTGCCAGCAGCCTCTTTGCGACAATTACCTACGAGCAGTACTTC. The chain has TRBV6-2 or TRBV6-3 and TRBJ2-7; D not resolved. The ends were cut back, 6 bases at V and 2 bases at J, with 17 bases in the middle. Germline values: CDR1 MNHEY, CDR2 SVGEGT. This CDR3 has 15 residues.

This clonotype came up a few times. This may come from a read error, since a much larger clone is one base off. The chain employs TRBV11-2 and TRBJ1-1, with D possibly TRBD1 on 6 matching bases. The length of the CDR3 is 15 residues. The germline CDR1 and CDR2 sequences are SGHAT and FQNNGV. Here the CDR3 reads CAISPWRGENTEAFF. The CDR3 nucleotides are TGTGCCATCAGCCCTTGGAGGGGGGAGAACACTGAAGCTTTCTTT.

This clonotype was found many times. This CDR3 is CASSQDRDNYEQYF. CDR3 coding DNA: TGTGCCAGCAGCCAGGACCGGGACAACTACGAGCAGTACTTC. The rearrangement links TRBV4-2 to TRBJ2-7; TRBD1 is a possible D gene (6 bases). This CDR3 contains 14 residues. Germline CDR1 and CDR2: LGHNA and YNFKEQ. V lost 3 bases, J lost 3 bases, and 12 bases lay in between.

The V gene is TRBV3-1, the J gene TRBJ1-1; TRBD1 aligns across 8 bases. Trimming cost V 4 bases and J 8 bases; bases outside gene matches: 12. The CDR3 runs 15 residues. CDR1 is LGHDT and CDR2 is YNNKEL in the germline V gene (reference sequence). The CDR3 sequence is CASSLGQGGVSEAFF. The DNA of the CDR3 is TGTGCCAGCAGCCTAGGACAGGGAGGAGTATCGGAAGCTTTCTTT.

This clonotype has just a few counts. This chain joins TRBV7-2 and TRBJ2-7; TRBD1 might be the D (6 bases). CDR1 is SGHTA and CDR2 is FQGNSA in the germline V gene. The CDR3 is 15 amino acids. V was cut by 4 bases and J by 5 bases, with 18 bases left in between. This chain's CDR3 is CASSSWTAGADEQYF. The DNA for the CDR3 is TGTGCCAGCAGCTCCTGGACAGCAGGAGCCGACGAGCAGTACTTC. Combining the CDR3 with reference TRBV7-2 and TRBJ2-7 gives the whole variable domain GAGVSQSPSNKVTEKGKDVELRCDPISGHTALYWYRQSLGQGLEFLIYFQGNSAPDKSGLPSDRFSAERTGGSVSTLTIQRTQQEDSAVYLCASSSWTAGADEQYFGPGTRLTVT.

This clonotype showed up many times. V gene TRBV29-1 combines with J gene TRBJ2-2; D uncertain. Trimming stripped 4 bases from V and 3 bases from J, with 6 bases between. CDR3 length: 12 amino acids. Germline V gene data show CDR1 as SQVTM and CDR2 as ANQGSEA. CDR3 amino acids: CSVVPHTGELFF. The CDR3 coding sequence is TGCAGCGTTGTGCCTCACACCGGGGAGCTGTTTTTT.

The chain recombines TRBV4-1 with TRBJ2-5; D tentatively reads TRBD1 or TRBD2 (5 bases each). The V gene's germline CDR1 is MGHRA and CDR2 YSYEKL. V was trimmed by 4 bases and J by 2 bases, leaving 11 bases between them. The CDR3 runs 14 residues. Here the CDR3 DNA reads TGCGCCAGCAGCCCAGACGGGGCACAAGAGACCCAGTACTTC. Its protein is CASSPDGAQETQYF.